This T cell receptor (beta chain) derives from a study of T-cell reconstitution after alpha-beta-depleted transplantation in children. Unique molecular identifiers featured in how the TCRbeta library was prepared. One entry per CDR3 protein results from TCRdb running MiXCR on the PCR reads. The table records some 400,000 distinct CDR3 sequences, around 21% of them present only once. V lost 3 bases to trimming and J lost 0 bases, with 15 bases between them. This CDR3 spans 16 amino acids. Germline V gene sequence: CDR1 MNHEY, CDR2 SVGEGT. The sequencing here drew on PBMCs from the stem cell graft donor, taken from the stem cell graft. This chain connects TRBV6-2 or TRBV6-3 to TRBJ2-7; no reliable D call. The clonotype originates from a human donor who donated a stem cell graft to a child with acute myeloid leukemia. CDR3: CASSYRTPRSSYEQYF. The DNA for the CDR3 is TGTGCCAGCAGTTATAGGACCCCTAGGAGCTCCTACGAGCAGTACTTC.